This is a list of T cell receptor beta chains from one sample in a study of T cell responses to AZD1222 COVID-19 vaccine. Assay used: immunoSEQ multiplex PCR; TCRdb lists only in-frame clones, some missing. This sample yields over 100,000 clones, of which 80% to 85% are seen a single time; approximately 9.4% belongs to the top ten. The sequences come from peripheral blood, collected on day 0 of AZD1222 vaccination. All receptors come from an adult in good health. CDR3s include the opening cysteine and the closing phenylalanine or tryptophan. D genes are given only for firm matches. For some rows the clone size is stated as once, few or many, or as a class when expanded; others skip it.

TRBV5-4	TRBD2	-	TRBJ2-1	CASSFASTSGPANEQFF	TGTGCCAGCAGCTTCGCCTCGACTAGCGGGCCCGCTAATGAGCAGTTCTTC
TRBV6-5	-	once	TRBJ2-5	CASSYLARGETQYF	TGTGCCAGCAGTTACCTAGCGAGGGGGGAGACCCAGTACTTC
TRBV6-2/TRBV6-3	-	once	TRBJ2-5	CASSLGPGETQYF	TGTGCCAGCAGCCTCGGCCCGGGAGAGACCCAGTACTTC
TRBV12-3/TRBV12-4	-	-	TRBJ2-1	CASSFGADEQFF	TGTGCCAGCAGTTTCGGGGCAGATGAGCAGTTCTTC
TRBV18	TRBD2	-	TRBJ2-5	CASSPSSGPQETQYF	TGTGCCAGCTCACCGTCTAGCGGGCCCCAAGAGACCCAGTACTTC
TRBV19	-	-	TRBJ2-2	CASSPRGAGELFF	TGTGCCAGTAGTCCGAGGGGGGCCGGGGAGCTGTTTTTT
TRBV24-1	TRBD1	-	TRBJ2-5	CATSRGQNQETQYF	TGTGCCACCAGCAGGGGACAGAACCAAGAGACCCAGTACTTC
TRBV18	-	-	TRBJ1-5	CASSPLHGVNQPQHF	TGTGCCAGCTCACCGCTACATGGCGTAAATCAGCCCCAGCATTTT
TRBV29-1	-	-	TRBJ1-2	CSARIGDGYTF	TGCAGCGCCAGGATCGGGGATGGCTACACCTTC
TRBV19	-	once	TRBJ1-2	CASSIFGGTYGYTF	TGTGCCAGTAGTATTTTTGGAGGGACCTATGGCTACACCTTC
TRBV7-9	-	-	TRBJ1-3	CAVQDRLSGNTIYF	TGTGCCGTTCAGGACCGCCTCTCTGGAAACACCATATATTTT
TRBV29-1	TRBD1	-	TRBJ2-1	CSAKQGSSYNEQFF	TGCAGCGCGAAACAGGGGAGCTCCTACAATGAGCAGTTCTTC
TRBV4-2	TRBD1	-	TRBJ1-2	CASSQNLRTGAYGYTF	TGTGCCAGCAGCCAGAATCTAAGGACAGGCGCCTATGGCTACACCTTC
TRBV28	-	once	TRBJ2-1	CASSLVGASSGGFGEQFF	TGTGCCAGCAGTTTAGTAGGAGCCAGCTCCGGCGGGTTTGGTGAGCAGTTCTTC
TRBV5-1	-	-	TRBJ2-3	CASSPGRGEPSGPGSTDTQYF	TGCGCCAGCAGCCCGGGGAGAGGAGAACCGTCCGGCCCGGGAAGCACAGATACGCAGTATTTT
TRBV29-1	-	-	TRBJ2-1	CSVVAIEQFF	TGCAGCGTTGTGGCTATTGAGCAGTTCTTC
TRBV7-6	TRBD1	-	TRBJ1-1	CASSPRKPGGFRTEAFF	TGTGCCAGCAGCCCGCGGAAACCAGGGGGCTTTAGGACTGAAGCTTTCTTT
TRBV7-9	TRBD2	few	TRBJ2-5	CASSPQTSRSRQWYF	TGTGCCAGCAGCCCGCAGACTAGCAGGAGTCGCCAATGGTACTTC
TRBV13	-	-	TRBJ2-1	CASSFRGGYNEQFF	TGTGCCAGCAGCTTTCGAGGGGGCTACAATGAGCAGTTCTTC
TRBV24-1	-	-	TRBJ1-2	CATSGLYGYTF	TGTGCCACCAGTGGTTTATATGGCTACACCTTC
TRBV19	-	-	TRBJ2-1	CASSIDRGLYNEQFF	TGTGCCAGTAGTATAGACAGGGGACTTTACAATGAGCAGTTCTTC
TRBV5-6	TRBD2	-	TRBJ2-3	CASSFLGGVTDTQYF	TGTGCCAGCAGCTTCCTGGGGGGGGTCACAGATACGCAGTATTTT
TRBV19	-	-	TRBJ2-3	CASSIDRRNTQYF	TGTGCCAGTAGTATAGATAGGAGGAATACGCAGTATTTT
TRBV21-1	-	-	TRBJ2-3	CASSKVFNRAAVGRSTDTQYF	TGTGCCAGCAGCAAAGTGTTTAACAGGGCGGCGGTAGGGAGAAGCACAGATACGCAGTATTTT
TRBV29-1	TRBD1	-	TRBJ2-1	CSVGGQGLLSEFF	TGCAGCGTTGGAGGACAGGGCCTCCTCAGCGAGTTCTTC
TRBV7-9	-	-	TRBJ1-2	CASSLQGGTYGYTF	TGTGCCAGCAGCCTACAGGGAGGGACCTATGGCTACACCTTC
TRBV9	-	-	TRBJ1-6	CASSPRRTGESPLHF	TGTGCCAGCAGCCCGAGGAGGACGGGGGAATCACCCCTCCACTTT
TRBV6-2/TRBV6-3	TRBD2	-	TRBJ2-2	CASSFELAGEKIAGELFF	TGTGCCAGCAGTTTTGAACTAGCGGGAGAGAAGATTGCCGGGGAGCTGTTTTTT
TRBV28	TRBD1	many	TRBJ2-7	CASSSGDRGDEQYF	TGTGCCAGCAGTTCGGGGGACAGGGGGGACGAGCAGTACTTC
TRBV6-1	-	few	TRBJ1-1	CASSEAPQSQGLSAFF	TGTGCCAGCAGTGAAGCGCCACAGTCACAGGGTCTTTCTGCTTTCTTT
TRBV19	TRBD1	-	TRBJ2-2	CASNQDRENTGELFF	TGTGCCAGTAACCAGGACAGGGAGAACACCGGGGAGCTGTTTTTT
TRBV3-1/TRBV3-2	-	-	TRBJ1-1	CASRSELRGMGTEAFF	TGTGCCAGCAGGAGTGAGTTGCGGGGGATGGGGACTGAAGCTTTCTTT
TRBV7-9	-	few	TRBJ1-2	CASSLETPYGYTF	TGTGCCAGCAGCTTAGAGACACCGTATGGCTACACCTTC
TRBV5-1	TRBD2	-	TRBJ2-5	CASRSGTSGQETQYF	TGCGCCAGCAGGTCAGGGACTAGCGGACAAGAGACCCAGTACTTC
TRBV4-1	-	-	TRBJ1-6	CARRRRSGRLSYNSPLHF	TGCGCCCGCCGCCGCCGCTCAGGGAGGTTGTCCTATAATTCACCCCTCCACTTT
TRBV7-9	-	-	TRBJ2-4	CASSLGVGTGNIQYF	TGTGCCAGCAGCTTAGGGGTAGGGACGGGAAACATTCAGTACTTC
TRBV5-1	TRBD2	-	TRBJ2-3	CASTRRPSGSPVRDTQYF	TGCGCCAGCACCCGAAGACCTAGCGGGTCCCCGGTAAGGGATACGCAGTATTTT
TRBV14	TRBD2	-	TRBJ2-5	CASSQLAGGPGETQYF	TGTGCCAGCAGCCAACTAGCGGGAGGGCCAGGAGAGACCCAGTACTTC
TRBV13	-	-	TRBJ1-1	CASSLGQLNTEAFF	TGTGCCAGCAGCTTAGGCCAGCTAAACACTGAAGCTTTCTTT
TRBV4-1	TRBD1	-	TRBJ2-7	CASSFRLPSGQTYEQYF	TGCGCCAGCAGCTTTAGACTTCCTTCGGGACAGACCTACGAGCAGTACTTC
TRBV30	-	once	TRBJ1-4	CAAETGATEKLFF	TGTGCCGCGGAGACCGGGGCCACCGAAAAACTGTTTTTT
TRBV28	-	-	TRBJ1-2	CASRLQVDYGYTF	TGTGCCAGCAGGTTACAGGTGGACTATGGCTACACCTTC
TRBV29-1	TRBD1	-	TRBJ2-5	CSVRVTGVPQETQYF	TGCAGCGTTCGCGTGACAGGGGTCCCCCAAGAGACCCAGTACTTC
TRBV9	-	-	TRBJ2-7	CASSVTPTVRLRNEQYF	TGTGCCAGCAGCGTAACGCCGACAGTCAGATTAAGGAACGAGCAGTACTTC
TRBV28	-	-	TRBJ2-3	CASSLPASVINTDTQYF	TGTGCCAGCAGTTTACCGGCTAGCGTAATAAACACAGATACGCAGTATTTT
TRBV3-1/TRBV3-2	TRBD1	-	TRBJ2-5	CASSQGDRGKTQYF	TGTGCCAGCAGCCAAGGGGACAGGGGAAAGACCCAGTACTTC
TRBV28	-	-	TRBJ1-5	CASSRGNQPQHF	TGTGCCAGCAGTCGGGGGAATCAGCCCCAGCATTTT
TRBV5-4	-	-	TRBJ2-1	CASSPTGQTSYNEQFF	TGTGCCAGCAGCCCAACCGGACAAACCTCCTACAATGAGCAGTTCTTC